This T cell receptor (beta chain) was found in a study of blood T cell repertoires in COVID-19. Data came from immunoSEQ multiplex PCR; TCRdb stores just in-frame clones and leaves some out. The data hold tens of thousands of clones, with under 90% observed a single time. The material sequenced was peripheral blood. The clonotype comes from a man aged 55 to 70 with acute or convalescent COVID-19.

CDR3 nucleotides: TGTGCCATCAGTGGTACTTCACAGGGGTTTGGCTACACCTTC. Amino acid sequence: CAISGTSQGFGYTF. The chain uses TRBV10-3 and TRBJ1-2, with 7 bases lining up with TRBD1. Germline V gives CDR1 ENHRY, CDR2 SYGVKD. The CDR3 totals 14 residues. Trimming at V came to 4 bases and at J to 7 bases, leaving 9 bases not matched to a gene.